This T cell receptor (beta chain) derives from a study of cytomegalovirus exposure and HLA in healthy donors. Findings and limits, study-wide: Specific recognition of CMV antigens was confirmed in vitro for a few chains (all CMV-associated). The only immune exposure information that was available was CMV serostatus. Analysis was performed later, and it showed HLA-associated TCR beta chains to be more clonally expanded than equally common others.

With 5 bases removed from V and 3 bases from J, the gap between germline ends came to 13 bases. The CDR3 spans 15 residues. Germline V gene lookup returns CDR1 MNHNS and CDR2 SASEGT. Turning to this clone: Its specificity is unknown.

It was with 60 Vbeta and 13 Jbeta primers that the PCR ran. Generated by immunoSEQ multiplex PCR, the TCRdb table keeps only in-frame clones and is missing some. The table records 80,000 to 130,000 clones, around three quarters of them present only once. The sample consisted of PBMCs. The V and J genes are TRBV6-1 and TRBJ1-4; weak D call: TRBD1 (6 bases). This clonotype originated in a female donor in good health and CMV-seropositive. The DNA for the CDR3 is TGTGCCAGCAGTCCCAGCGGACAGCCTAATGAAAAACTGTTTTTT. It encodes CASSPSGQPNEKLFF.